Presented here are 14 T cell receptor beta chains from one specimen sequenced in a study of a mutant IDH1 vaccine in newly diagnosed glioma. Specified time point: week 47, end of study. Topical imiquimod was applied with each vaccine dose, which held 300 ug of mutant IDH1 20-mer peptide. Assay: immunoSEQ multiplex PCR; the TCRdb copy retains only in-frame clones and omits some. Here the sample spans about 36,000 clones, 75% being singletons. Their target antigens are unknown. The material was PBMCs, obtained from a glioma patient whose treatment included an IDH1 peptide vaccine. These receptors originate from a man aged 40-55 years with glioma.

The rearrangement links TRBV4-3 to TRBJ2-1; TRBD1 agrees at 8 bases. CDR1 LGHNA and CDR2 YSLEER come from the germline V gene. V dropped 0 bases and J dropped 0; count of bases not matched to a gene: 4. The CDR3 extends over 17 amino acids. CDR3 in amino acids: CASSQDRGQDSYNEQFF. CDR3 nucleotide sequence: TGCGCCAGCAGCCAAGATAGGGGACAGGACTCCTACAATGAGCAGTTCTTC.

This chain links TRBV29-1 with TRBJ1-2, with 8 positions matching TRBD1. V was pared by 5 bases and J by 1 base, with 9 bases of the junction left unmatched. CDR1 and CDR2 (germline): SQVTM, ANQGSEA. The CDR3 runs 15 residues. CDR3: CSVQDRDQGNYGYTF. CDR3 in DNA: TGCAGCGTTCAGGACAGGGACCAGGGTAACTATGGCTACACCTTC.

This clone appeared a few times. V gene TRBV9 combines with J gene TRBJ2-2; 7 bases are shared with TRBD2. The CDR3 loop spans 16 amino acids. CDR1 is SGDLS, CDR2 YYNGEE, per germline. V shed 2 bases, J shed 1 base, and the junction held 5 bases outside the gene matches. CDR3 residues: CASSVISGLNTGELFF. The CDR3, as DNA: TGTGCCAGCAGCGTCATTAGCGGGTTGAACACCGGGGAGCTGTTTTTT.

V usage is TRBV27 and J usage is TRBJ1-2; D gene uncertain. Germline V gene sequence: CDR1 MNHEY, CDR2 SMNVEV (reference sequence). V lost 6 bases and J 8 bases, leaving 16 bases between the germline ends. The CDR3 spans 13 residues. CDR3 nucleotide sequence: TGTGCCAGCAGCGTATACCCTCGTTGGGGCTACACCTTC. Translated, it gives CASSVYPRWGYTF.

The V and J genes are TRBV7-6 and TRBJ2-1; 11 nucleotides agree with TRBD2. The germline gives CDR1 SGHVS, CDR2 FNYEAQ. Trimming took 4 bases from V and 0 from J; bases not matched to a gene: 11. The length of the CDR3 is 19 residues. The CDR3 DNA follows: TGTGCCAGCAGCTACCCCGGGACTAGCGGTACTAGCTCCTACAATGAGCAGTTCTTC. Amino acid sequence: CASSYPGTSGTSSYNEQFF.

The chain uses TRBV7-2 and TRBJ2-2, with 8 bases that match TRBD1. Germline V gene sequence: CDR1 SGHTA, CDR2 FQGNSA. The CDR3 is 15 residues long. Trimming at V came to 5 bases and at J to 7 bases, leaving 9 bases not matched to a gene. CDR3 region: CASSPQGQVLGELFF. The CDR3 bases are TGTGCCAGCAGCCCCCAGGGACAGGTCCTCGGGGAGCTGTTTTTT.

The chain links TRBV29-1 to TRBJ2-2; TRBD1 is a possible D gene (6 bases). The V gene lost 7 bases and the J gene lost 0 bases, with 18 bases spanning the gap. The germline gives CDR1 SQVTM, CDR2 ANQGSEA. The CDR3 covers 16 residues. The CDR3 DNA reads TGCAGCGCATCCCCAGGGGCGGACGCGAACACCGGGGAGCTGTTTTTT. It yields the protein CSASPGADANTGELFF.

This clone was detected once. The chain uses TRBV14 and TRBJ1-5; no clear D. The CDR3 length is 13 residues. Germline CDR1 and CDR2: SGHDN and FVKESK. The V end lost 3 bases, the J end lost 0 bases, and 3 bases lay between the germline ends. In DNA, the CDR3 is TGTGCCAGCAGCCAGAATAGCAATCAGCCCCAGCATTTT. As protein: CASSQNSNQPQHF.

This clone is termed medium-sized. The chain combines TRBV6-6 with TRBJ2-1; 7 bases line up with TRBD2. This CDR3 has 15 amino acids. V was clipped by 6 bases and J by 5 bases; unmatched bases: 10. Per germline, CDR1 MNHNY and CDR2 SVGAGI (reference sequence). The CDR3 region has the DNA TGTGCCAGCAGCAATAGCGGCGGGAGCGACAATGAGCAGTTCTTC. Protein sequence: CASSNSGGSDNEQFF.

This chain links TRBV2 with TRBJ2-1; D perhaps matches TRBD2 (6 bases). CDR1 SNHLY and CDR2 FYNNEI come from the germline V gene. The CDR3 is 12 residues long. Trimming left V 8 bases short and J 7 bases short, with 12 bases between. The CDR3 DNA is TGTGCCAGCGGGAATAGCGGAAATGAGCAGTTCTTC. This encodes CASGNSGNEQFF.

In this sample, this clone turned up a few times. The chain recombines TRBV7-6 with TRBJ2-1; D not resolved. This CDR3 is built from 14 residues. CDR1 and CDR2 from the germline V gene are SGHVS and FNYEAQ. V was trimmed by 0 bases and J by 9 bases, leaving 12 bases between them. CDR3 DNA sequence: TGTGCCAGCAGCTTAGCTCACAAGCTGGGTGAGCAGTTCTTC. As protein: CASSLAHKLGEQFF.

The chain employs TRBV6-4 and TRBJ2-2; 8 positions match TRBD1. The CDR3 spans 13 residues. J gave up 7 bases and V 5 bases, and 3 bases lay outside the gene matches. Looked up from germline, CDR1 is MRHNA and CDR2 is SNTAGT. As DNA, the CDR3 is TGTGCCAGCAGTCCGGACAGGGACGGGGAGCTGTTTTTT. It yields the protein CASSPDRDGELFF.

J is TRBJ2-1 and V is TRBV10-3, with D perhaps TRBD2 (6 bases). CDR3 length: 14 residues. The V end lost 7 bases, the J end lost 5 bases, and 15 bases lay between the germline ends. Germline V gene data show CDR1 as ENHRY and CDR2 as SYGVKD. The DNA for the CDR3 is TGTGCCATCAAAGAGTCCGGGGGAAACAATGAGCAGTTCTTC. It codes for CAIKESGGNNEQFF.

This sequence joins TRBV19 and TRBJ2-5, with 7 bases identical to TRBD2. The ends lost 7 bases at V and 2 bases at J; junction bases unmatched: 4. The V gene's germline CDR1 is LNHDA and CDR2 SQIVND (reference sequence). The CDR3 has 13 amino acids. The CDR3 DNA sequence: TGTGCCAGTAAGCGGGATGGACAAGAGACCCAGTACTTC. Encoded protein: CASKRDGQETQYF.